The TCR beta chain under discussion was sequenced for a study of blood T cell repertoires in COVID-19. V was cut by 5 bases and J by 0 bases, with 14 bases left in between. This CDR3 is 16 amino acids long. CDR1 is KGHSH and CDR2 is LQKENI in the germline V gene. Only one count was recorded for this clone. Sequenced by immunoSEQ multiplex PCR; TCRdb stores in-frame clones only, minus some. This table has 140,000 or so clones, 90% appearing once. This chain connects TRBV18 to TRBJ2-4, with D perhaps TRBD1 (6 bases). This TCR was sampled from a woman older than 75 with acute or convalescent COVID-19. Sequenced material: peripheral blood. CDR3 nucleotide sequence: TGTGCCAGCTCATCCGGGACAAACTTAGCCAAAAACATTCAGTACTTC. Amino acid sequence: CASSSGTNLAKNIQYF.